This TCR beta chain appears in the sequencing data of a study of metastatic and nonmetastatic thyroid tumors. Turning to the study itself: Across peripheral blood and tumor or nodule tissue samples taken from malignant and benign thyroid patients, the repertoires were compared with one another.

TCRdb reassembled clones from the PCR reads with MiXCR. Among approximately 20,000 clones listed, roughly 25% were seen once. All patients reached thyroid surgery having received no treatment beforehand. General study findings and limits: Relative to benign nodules, malignant thyroid tumors were reportedly characterized by significantly elevated TCR beta diversity in blood and tumor.

As for this clone: The antigen is undetermined.

This CDR3 is built from 14 residues. Germline V gene sequence: CDR1 MNHNS, CDR2 SASEGT. V lost 4 bases and J 0 bases, leaving 8 bases between the germline ends. Sequencing input: blood. The clonotype was recovered from a male donor with papillary thyroid cancer or a benign thyroid nodule (not recorded which). Some clones in this sample may be carry-over from other donors' samples. V and J are TRBV6-1 and TRBJ2-3; possibly TRBD1 for D (6 bases). The CDR3 here is CASSGDISTDTQYF. The CDR3 DNA reads as TGTGCCAGCAGTGGGGACATCAGCACAGATACGCAGTATTTT.